This TCR beta chain appears in the sequencing data of a study of OX40 agonist ivuxolimab in advanced cancers. As for the study more broadly: Ivuxolimab, which targeted the costimulatory receptor OX40 (CD134), was an agonistic, fully human IgG2 monoclonal antibody. Intravenous ivuxolimab was administered to patients every 2 weeks at six dose levels: 0.01, 0.1, 0.3, 1.5, 3 and 10 mg/kg. Of the approximately 50 dose-escalation patients, hepatocellular carcinoma was present in about 20, melanoma in around 15, renal cell carcinoma in 9 and head and neck cancer in 9. In the dose-escalation cohort, more than 75% of patients were male, and the mean age was roughly 60 years, with a range of about 23 to 90. Prior anti-PD-1, anti-PD-L1 or anti-CTLA-4 therapy was permitted, and checkpoint inhibitors had been received by less than 45% of dose-escalation patients. Partial responses were achieved by three dose-escalation patients, of whom one had hepatocellular carcinoma and two had cutaneous melanoma. Peripheral TCRbeta sequencing was intended to test whether TCR sequence diversity was altered and clonal T-cell expansion was caused by ivuxolimab. The paper reports the monotherapy dose-escalation portion (N ≈ 50 patients) of the phase I ivuxolimab trial. The investigation overall reported the following: The antigen specificity of the peripheral T cells that underwent clonal expansion was not determined. After ivuxolimab, expanded clones were on average more numerous among CD8+ T cells than among CD4+ T cells. Low levels of normalized T-cell clonal expansion were also shown by some nonresponding patients. In partial responders in the 0.1-3.0 mg/kg groups, normalized peripheral clonal expansion was found to be among the lowest, especially among CD8+ T cells. At doses of 0.1 to 3.0 mg/kg, clonal expansion of both CD4+ and CD8+ T cells in blood was seen between baseline and week 6.

From a lookup of the germline V gene (reference sequence), CDR1 and CDR2 are GTSNPN and SVGIG. V is pared back by 3 bases and J by 4 bases, with 16 bases lying between the germline termini. The CDR3 goes from the cysteine to the phenylalanine over 14 residues. The retained sequence is limited to the CDR3, 42 bases, with the frame set at the first base. Of note for this clone: It lacks a known antigen. Within one base of it there is no much larger clone, and no base qualities were kept.

Genomic DNA was isolated from the sorted cells so that the TCRbeta CDR3 region could be sequenced. The immunoSEQ Assay was used to sequence the TCRbeta CDR3 regions. The clones in this table, taken by TCRdb from immuneACCESS, are in-frame only. Not every clone is retained; where verified, under half of the shortfall comes from an unresolved V gene, and the cause of the rest is unknown. Recorded for this sample are 90,000 to 100,000 clones; 90% to 97% of them occurred a single time. The ten top clones hold 2% to 2.5% of the sample. The trial excluded patients who had a history of autoimmune disease or were on systemic immunosuppression. Peripheral blood for TCR sequencing was collected from all dose cohorts at baseline, on cycle 4 day 1, and on cycle 7 day 1. Samples came from an open-label, multicenter, first-in-human phase I dose-escalation trial of ivuxolimab. Adults with locally advanced or metastatic melanoma, renal cell carcinoma, hepatocellular carcinoma or head and neck squamous cell carcinoma were enrolled in the trial. Before TCR sequencing, CD4+ T cells and CD8+ T cells from peripheral blood were sorted into separate populations.

The chain uses TRBV30 and TRBJ2-7; tentative D gene TRBD2, with 6 bases matching. The sequence derives from an adult with an advanced solid tumor such as melanoma, head and neck, liver or kidney cancer. Source: CD4+ or CD8+ T cells sorted from blood, taken in a trial of the OX40 agonist ivuxolimab. The DNA is TGTGCCTGGAGGAGCGGGCCGATGGCGTACGAGCAGTACTTC. It encodes CAWRSGPMAYEQYF. Reference TRBV30 and TRBJ2-7 genes cover what lies past the CDR3, so the full variable domain is SQTIHQWPATLVQPVGSPLSLECTVEGTSNPNLYWYRQAAGRGLQLLFYSVGIGQISSEVPQNLSASRPQDRQFILSSKKLLLSDSGFYLCAWRSGPMAYEQYFGPGTRLTVT.